These 17 T cell receptor beta chains came from one sample sequenced in a study of control samples from healthy donors and cancer patients. Here immunoSEQ multiplex PCR was the method, and the copy in TCRdb shows in-frame clones only, minus some. The table shows approximately 50,000 clones, with about 85% occurring only once. The sample taken for sequencing was PBMCs. Source of these receptors: a man aged 55 to 70 with head and neck cancer.

This sequence joins TRBV6-2 or TRBV6-3 and TRBJ1-1, with 12 positions matching TRBD1. Trimming removed 2 bases from V and 4 bases from J; junction bases left unmatched: 11. The CDR3 is 18 amino acids. Germline values: CDR1 MNHEY, CDR2 SVGEGT. The chain's CDR3 is CASSYTTGTGGDITEAFF. The CDR3 DNA follows: TGTGCCAGCAGTTACACGACCGGGACAGGGGGCGATATCACTGAAGCTTTCTTT.

The chain is built from TRBV18 and TRBJ1-6; D not certain. This CDR3 has 12 residues. Trimming removed 2 bases at V and 11 bases at J, with 7 bases between. Germline CDR1 is KGHSH and CDR2 is LQKENI. CDR3 nucleotides: TGTGCCAGCTCACCAGACGGTGCACCCCTCCACTTT. It codes for CASSPDGAPLHF. The full variable domain, in which reference TRBV18 and TRBJ1-6 provide the parts outside the CDR3, is NAGVMQNPRHLVRRRGQEARLRCSPMKGHSHVYWYRQLPEEGLKFMVYLQKENIIDESGMPKERFSAEFPKEGPSILRIQQVVRGDSAAYFCASSPDGAPLHFGNGTRLTVT.

The rearrangement joins TRBV28 to TRBJ2-3, with 16 bases that match TRBD2. The trim removed 3 bases at V and 4 bases at J, leaving 7 bases unmatched. Per germline, CDR1 MDHEN and CDR2 SYDVKM. This CDR3 spans 18 amino acids. CDR3: CASSLGTSGGAEADTQYF. The CDR3 DNA is TGTGCCAGCAGTTTGGGGACTAGCGGGGGGGCCGAAGCAGATACGCAGTATTTT.

Details on this clone: The sample contains more than one DNA sequence encoding this CDR3. V usage is TRBV28 and J usage is TRBJ1-2, with D possibly matching TRBD1 (5 bases). V was trimmed by 10 bases and J by 8 bases, leaving 35 bases between them. The CDR3 sequence is 18 residues long. Germline CDR1 reads MDHEN; CDR2 reads SYDVKM. This chain's CDR3 is CATLRRGGSIGGGGGYTF. As DNA, the CDR3 is TGTGCCACCCTCCGGCGGGGAGGCTCGATTGGGGGTGGGGGGGGCTACACCTTC.

The gene calls are TRBV5-6 and TRBJ2-2, with D tentatively TRBD1 or TRBD2 (5 bases each). The CDR3 contains 14 residues. CDR1 is SGHDT and CDR2 is YYEEEE in the germline V gene. The V end was cut by 0 bases, the J end by 6 bases, with 9 bases between. This chain's CDR3 is CASSLGGFPGELFF. In nucleotides, the CDR3 is TGTGCCAGCAGCTTGGGGGGGTTCCCCGGGGAGCTGTTTTTT.

V and J are TRBV27 and TRBJ1-6; D might be TRBD1 (6 bases). Per germline, CDR1 MNHEY and CDR2 SMNVEV (reference sequence). Trimming took 6 bases from V and 8 from J, leaving 11 bases between them. The CDR3 runs to 13 residues. The CDR3 here is CASRQGLHSPLHF. The CDR3 region has the DNA TGTGCCAGCAGGCAGGGGTTGCATTCACCCCTCCACTTT.

This rearrangement joins TRBV4-2 to TRBJ2-7, with 7 nucleotides matching TRBD1. From germline, CDR1 is LGHNA and CDR2 YNFKEQ. The CDR3 runs 17 residues. J gave up 3 bases and V 2 bases, and 13 bases lay outside the gene matches. CDR3 sequence reads: CASSQNGDSPFVYEQYF. Here the CDR3 DNA reads TGTGCCAGCAGCCAAAACGGGGACAGCCCCTTTGTCTACGAGCAGTACTTC.

The gene calls are TRBV14 and TRBJ2-1; TRBD2 matches 7 bases. From germline, CDR1 is SGHDN and CDR2 FVKESK. J lost 8 bases, V lost 4 bases, and 8 bases had no gene match. The CDR3 has 14 amino acids. This CDR3 is CASSRLGRDYEQFF. CDR3 nucleotide sequence: TGTGCCAGCAGCCGACTGGGGAGGGACTATGAGCAGTTCTTC.

This chain links TRBV30 with TRBJ2-2; TRBD1 matches at 7 bases. The junction had 8 bases not matched to a gene; V was cut back by 5 bases and J by 5 bases. Germline V gives CDR1 GTSNPN, CDR2 SVGIG (reference sequence). CDR3 length: 14 amino acids. Here the CDR3 DNA reads TGTGCCTGGGGAACAGGGGCCTTAACCGGGGAGCTGTTTTTT. This gives the protein CAWGTGALTGELFF.

This clone was counted a single time. The gene calls are TRBV5-4 and TRBJ2-2; TRBD1 aligns across 7 bases. This CDR3 has 16 amino acids. Germline loops: CDR1 SGHNT, CDR2 YYREEE (reference sequence). With 6 bases clipped from V and 3 bases from J, the junction kept 11 bases outside the gene matches. The CDR3 sequence is CASTSGGRLDTGELFF. The CDR3 coding sequence is TGTGCCAGCACCTCAGGGGGTAGATTAGACACCGGGGAGCTGTTTTTT.

The chain carries TRBV27 and TRBJ2-7; 7 bases are a match to TRBD1. V lost 10 bases, J lost 5 bases, and 5 bases stayed unmatched. Germline loops: CDR1 MNHEY, CDR2 SMNVEV (reference sequence). The CDR3 is 11 residues long. CDR3: CATSGGHEQYF. In DNA, the CDR3 is TGTGCCACCTCAGGGGGTCACGAGCAGTACTTC.

This clone has just one count. This rearrangement joins TRBV19 to TRBJ2-1; D is unresolved. The CDR3 is made up of 15 amino acids. In germline, CDR1 is LNHDA, CDR2 SQIVND (reference sequence). V lost 0 bases and J lost 2, with 8 bases in between. The CDR3 sequence is CASSIEPTTYNEQFF. As DNA, the CDR3 is TGTGCCAGTAGTATAGAGCCAACCACCTACAATGAGCAGTTCTTC.

This chain connects TRBV27 to TRBJ1-5; TRBD1 matches at 7 bases. The CDR3 has 17 residues. J was trimmed by 4 bases and V by 8 bases; bases with no gene match: 17. Germline CDR1 reads MNHEY; CDR2 reads SMNVEV (reference sequence). CDR3 DNA sequence: TGTGCCAGCCCTCGTAGGACGTGGGCAGGGGGAAATCAGCCCCAGCATTTT. Translating gives CASPRRTWAGGNQPQHF.

The chain employs TRBV5-8 and TRBJ2-1; 9 nucleotides line up with TRBD2. The CDR3 is made up of 16 amino acids. Germline lookup yields CDR1 SGHTS and CDR2 YDEGEE. With V trimmed by 1 base and J by 4 bases, 6 bases remained unmatched. The CDR3 nucleotides are TGTGCCAGCAGCTTGCCTTGGACTAGCGCGTACAATGAGCAGTTCTTC. This encodes CASSLPWTSAYNEQFF. The full variable domain, completed using reference TRBV5-8 and TRBJ2-1, is EAGVTQSPTHLIKTRGQQATLRCSPISGHTSVYWYQQALGLGLQFLLWYDEGEERNRGNFPPRFSGRQFPNYSSELNVNALELEDSALYLCASSLPWTSAYNEQFFGPGTRLTVL.

The chain employs TRBV7-2 and TRBJ2-5, with a possible D match to TRBD2 (5 bases). The germline V gene encodes CDR1 SGHTA and CDR2 FQGNSA. Trimming left V 5 bases short and J 7 bases short, with 29 bases between. The CDR3 extends over 18 amino acids. The CDR3 loop is CASSPYYPLRVLKGTQYF. In DNA, the CDR3 is TGTGCCAGCAGCCCCTACTATCCCTTGCGGGTTCTAAAGGGGACCCAGTACTTC.

The V gene is TRBV28, the J gene TRBJ2-2; unclear D gene. With 6 bases removed from V and 2 bases from J, the gap between germline ends came to 10 bases. Germline V gene sequence: CDR1 MDHEN, CDR2 SYDVKM. The CDR3 runs to 14 residues. The CDR3, as DNA: TGTGCCAGCAGGGGTGGACCTAACACCGGGGAGCTGTTTTTT. Amino acid sequence: CASRGGPNTGELFF.

The chain joins TRBV12-3 or TRBV12-4 to TRBJ1-1; D uncertain. V lost 1 base to trimming and J lost 2 bases, with 5 bases between them. The CDR3 totals 13 residues. The CDR3 DNA reads TGTGCCAGCAGTTTAGTGAGAAACACTGAAGCTTTCTTT. Residues: CASSLVRNTEAFF.